These T cell receptor beta chains were read from a single sample in a study of Ad26.COV2.S vaccination and SARS-CoV-2 variants. Sequencing used immunoSEQ multiplex PCR; TCRdb keeps in-frame clones, though not all of them. The sample records roughly 700,000 clones, 89% being singletons. The sample in question was peripheral blood, obtained in a trial of Ad26.COV2.S vaccine versus placebo. The receptors stem from a person aged 18 to 65 who received the Ad26.COV2.S COVID-19 vaccine or a placebo. Each CDR3 is given with its conserved first and last residue.

j_call	v_call	cdr3_aa
TRBJ1-5	TRBV25-1	CASSMGGRQPQHF
TRBJ1-6	TRBV7-9	CASSPRGQYNSPLHF
TRBJ1-1	TRBV5-5	CASSLQALTEAFF
TRBJ1-5	TRBV27	CASKGGQHNQPQHF
TRBJ1-5	TRBV2	CASSPQAQPQHF
TRBJ2-7	TRBV5-6	CASSDIAEAIYEQYF
TRBJ1-3	TRBV5-1	CASSLASDRGLSGNTIYF
TRBJ2-1	TRBV5-4	CASSATGLVNEQFF
TRBJ2-5	TRBV6-5	CASSSGPRGVQETQYF
TRBJ1-6	TRBV7-6	CASSLSPPGTVNSPLHF
TRBJ2-2	TRBV5-1	CASSLGQTGELFF
TRBJ1-1	TRBV5-1	CASSPGTGGTEAFF
TRBJ1-2	TRBV19	CASSMAGYGNGYTF
TRBJ1-5	TRBV19	CASRDRGYSNQPQHF
TRBJ1-1	TRBV6-5	CASSYSRNTEAFF
TRBJ2-5	TRBV29-1	CSVDGALQTQYF
TRBJ2-1	TRBV27	CASSRTSGRYEQFF
TRBJ2-4	TRBV2	CAINWGAKNIQYF
TRBJ2-7	TRBV11-2	CASSAAYEQYF
TRBJ2-5	TRBV11-3	CASSFPWQGDESETQYF